The next 29 T cell receptor beta chains were all read from a single sample in a study of regulatory T cells in long-lasting Graves disease. Described time point: persistent/refractory GD, antithyroid drugs over 5 years with positive TRAb. PBMC RNA served as the TCR library source. The authors built TCR beta libraries using iRepertoire HTBI primers and Arm-PCR of CDR3 regions. Each CDR3 protein gets one entry after TCRdb re-called the multiplex PCR reads with MiXCR. The profile shows about 470,000 distinct CDR3 sequences, about a fifth of them singletons. The sequencing here drew on peripheral blood mononuclear cells (PBMCs), taken when the disease was refractory, from a patient treated with antithyroid drugs. Receptor source: a female donor with Graves disease.

The genes are TRBV4-1 and TRBJ1-1, with D tentatively TRBD1 (6 bases). Germline CDR1 is MGHRA and CDR2 is YSYEKL. The CDR3 is 15 residues long. V was trimmed by 2 bases and J by 1 base, leaving 11 bases between them. CDR3 sequence reads: CASSQPLTGNTEAFF. In nucleotides, the CDR3 is TGCGCCAGCAGCCAACCATTGACAGGGAACACTGAAGCTTTCTTT.

This clonotype appeared many times. V is TRBV2 and J is TRBJ1-6; D unclear. This CDR3 region has 14 residues. Germline CDR1 reads SNHLY; CDR2 reads FYNNEI. V shed 4 bases and J shed 9 bases, with 13 bases lying between them. The CDR3 is CASSGRSMGSPLHF. CDR3 sequence (DNA): TGTGCCAGCAGTGGCCGAAGCATGGGTTCACCCCTCCACTTT.

At least ten counts were recorded for this clonotype. This rearrangement joins TRBV27 to TRBJ2-7; possibly TRBD2 for D (5 bases). The CDR3 sequence is 17 residues long. The V end lost 6 bases, the J end lost 6 bases, and 27 bases lay between the germline ends. The germline gives CDR1 MNHEY, CDR2 SMNVEV (reference sequence). The CDR3 sequence: CASRSIRGLALGAEQYF. For the CDR3, the DNA is TGTGCCAGCAGGTCAATAAGAGGGCTAGCCCTTGGAGCCGAGCAGTACTTC.

The rearrangement uses TRBV6-2 or TRBV6-3 and TRBJ1-4; D is undetermined. The V gene lost 5 bases and the J gene lost 0 bases, with 4 bases spanning the gap. In germline, CDR1 is MNHEY, CDR2 SVGEGT. The CDR3 covers 13 residues. CDR3 sequence (DNA): TGTGCCAGCAGTGAAGCAACTAATGAAAAACTGTTTTTT. It specifies CASSEATNEKLFF.

This clonotype was detected many times. The chain links TRBV27 to TRBJ2-7; D is perhaps TRBD1 (5 bases). Germline V gives CDR1 MNHEY, CDR2 SMNVEV (reference sequence). The CDR3 loop spans 15 amino acids. Trimming left V 4 bases short and J 9 bases short, with 22 bases between. CDR3 residues: CASSSPTEFPTRQYF. CDR3 bases: TGTGCCAGCAGTTCCCCGACAGAATTCCCTACGAGGCAGTACTTC.

The J gene is TRBJ1-1, the V gene TRBV4-3, with D possibly being TRBD1 (6 bases). Germline-derived CDR1 and CDR2 are LGHNA and YSLEER. This CDR3 region has 13 residues. The V end lost 6 bases, the J end lost 3 bases, and 11 bases lay between the germline ends. The CDR3 bases are TGCGCCAGCAGATCCAGGGGCTACACTGAAGCTTTCTTT. It is translated as CASRSRGYTEAFF.

This clonotype was counted many times. This chain connects TRBV6-1 to TRBJ1-1, with D possibly TRBD1 on 5 matching bases. This CDR3 contains 14 residues. Trimming left V 6 bases short and J 6 bases short, with 17 bases between. Germline loops: CDR1 MNHNS, CDR2 SASEGT. The CDR3, as DNA: TGTGCCAGCAGACCCTCGGGGGAGGGCCCTGAAGCTTTCTTT. Translated: CASRPSGEGPEAFF.

This clonotype appeared many times. The chain uses TRBV6-5 and TRBJ1-2, with D hard to call. Looked up from germline, CDR1 is MNHEY and CDR2 is SVGAGI. The CDR3 runs 15 residues. Between the trimmed V and J ends, which lost 4 bases and 2 bases, there was a span of 14 bases. Here the CDR3 reads CASSSPLTENYGYTF. The CDR3 nucleotides read TGTGCCAGCAGTTCACCGCTCACAGAGAACTATGGCTACACCTTC.

This clonotype turned up a few times. This rearrangement joins TRBV20-1 to TRBJ2-5, with 7 bases fitting TRBD2. This CDR3 region has 16 residues. V trimming: 0 bases; J trimming: 2 bases; junction bases outside the gene matches: 9. From germline, CDR1 is DFQATT and CDR2 SNEGSKA (reference sequence). CDR3 sequence reads: CSARDGRGGGQETQYF. CDR3 nucleotide sequence: TGCAGTGCTAGAGATGGGAGGGGTGGGGGGCAAGAGACCCAGTACTTC.

This clonotype was counted at least ten times. The chain joins TRBV14 to TRBJ1-6, with D possibly being TRBD1 (5 bases). Germline assignment: CDR1 SGHDN and CDR2 FVKESK. V lost 2 bases and J 11 bases, leaving 16 bases between the germline ends. The CDR3 is made up of 15 amino acids. Written as DNA, the CDR3 is TGTGCCAGCAGCCAAACCCCTCAAACGGGGCCACCCCTCCACTTT. It yields the protein CASSQTPQTGPPLHF.

This clonotype showed up many times. The chain carries TRBV27 and TRBJ1-1, with D maybe TRBD1 (5 bases). Germline CDR1 and CDR2: MNHEY and SMNVEV (reference sequence). The CDR3 length is 15 residues. The V end lost 6 bases, the J end lost 0 bases, and 14 bases lay between the germline ends. The CDR3 loop reads CASSSSGAMNTEAFF. The CDR3 DNA is TGTGCCAGCAGCTCATCCGGGGCTATGAACACTGAAGCTTTCTTT.

This clonotype was recorded a few times. The chain employs TRBV12-3 or TRBV12-4 and TRBJ1-1; D gene uncertain. The CDR3 runs 12 residues. V was pared by 3 bases and J by 8 bases, with 10 bases between. The CDR3 bases are TGTGCCAGCAGTTTTCTTGGGCAGGAAGCTTTCTTT. Protein sequence: CASSFLGQEAFF.

The CDR3 is CASSFRAGTLVWTGELFF. CDR3 nucleotides: TGTGCCAGCAGCTTTCGGGCGGGGACCCTGGTGTGGACCGGGGAGCTGTTTTTT. This chain uses TRBV7-9 with TRBJ2-2; a weak D match, TRBD2 (6 bases). The V end lost 3 bases, the J end lost 5 bases, and 22 bases lay between the germline ends. The V gene's germline CDR1 is SEHNR and CDR2 FQNEAQ (reference sequence). The CDR3 covers 18 residues.

This clonotype was detected a few times. The chain uses TRBV20-1 and TRBJ1-1; D is possibly TRBD1 (5 bases). Germline lookup yields CDR1 DFQATT and CDR2 SNEGSKA (reference sequence). V was pared by 5 bases and J by 3 bases, with 13 bases between. The CDR3 has 13 residues. CDR3 nucleotides: TGCAGTGCTCCCAGGGAACCTTACACTGAAGCTTTCTTT. It codes for CSAPREPYTEAFF.

This clonotype was found many times. The chain joins TRBV28 to TRBJ1-1, with 7 bases aligning to TRBD1. The V gene end was trimmed by 4 bases and the J gene end by 5 bases; junction bases not matched to a gene: 7. The CDR3 extends over 14 amino acids. In germline, CDR1 is MDHEN, CDR2 SYDVKM. This CDR3 is CASSYNRGGTEAFF. The CDR3, as DNA: TGTGCCAGCAGTTATAACAGGGGAGGGACTGAAGCTTTCTTT.

The J gene is TRBJ2-5, the V gene TRBV19, with 7 bases that match TRBD1. The CDR3 runs 16 residues. Looked up from germline, CDR1 is LNHDA and CDR2 is SQIVND (reference sequence). The V gene end was trimmed by 4 bases and the J gene end by 3 bases; junction bases not matched to a gene: 11. CDR3 sequence reads: CASSKHPRTGEETQYF. Here the CDR3 DNA reads TGTGCCAGTAGTAAGCACCCTCGGACAGGCGAAGAGACCCAGTACTTC.

This clonotype was found many times. The chain combines TRBV6-5 with TRBJ1-2; the D is unclear. With 0 bases removed from V and 4 bases from J, the gap between germline ends came to 9 bases. The CDR3 loop spans 14 amino acids. Germline V gene data show CDR1 as MNHEY and CDR2 as SVGAGI. The CDR3 coding sequence is TGTGCCAGCAGTTACTCGACCGGTGTCTATGGCTACACCTTC. This translates into CASSYSTGVYGYTF.

The V and J genes are TRBV20-1 and TRBJ1-6; no firm D call. Germline CDR1 is DFQATT and CDR2 is SNEGSKA (reference sequence). Trimming took 6 bases from V and 2 from J, leaving 11 bases between them. The CDR3 has 14 residues. CDR3 loop: CSALTPPYNSPLHF. Written as DNA, the CDR3 is TGCAGTGCCCTCACACCTCCCTATAATTCACCCCTCCACTTT.

The chain joins TRBV11-3 to TRBJ2-7; the match to TRBD2 covers 14 bases. Per germline, CDR1 SGHNT and CDR2 YENEEA. The CDR3 contains 15 residues. With V trimmed by 3 bases and J by 6 bases, 4 bases remained unmatched. CDR3 in DNA: TGTGCCAGCAGCTTGGGGACTAGCGGGAGCTTCGAGCAGTACTTC. As protein: CASSLGTSGSFEQYF.

Regarding this clonotype: Given a much more abundant clone one base away, this may be a read error. The chain couples TRBV30 to TRBJ1-4, with D unclear. Germline V gene sequence: CDR1 GTSNPN, CDR2 SVGIG (reference sequence). There are 12 residues in the CDR3. The CDR3 region has the DNA TGTGTATATGACGGAGGAGGTGAAAAACTGTTTTTT. Translated, it gives CVYDGGGEKLFF.

This clonotype was picked up many times. The V and J genes are TRBV27 and TRBJ2-7; 7 nucleotides agree with TRBD2. The ends lost 2 bases at V and 2 bases at J; junction bases unmatched: 9. The CDR3 consists of 16 residues. Germline CDR1 and CDR2: MNHEY and SMNVEV (reference sequence). CDR3 loop: CASSLTSAGLTYEQYF. The CDR3 nucleotides are TGTGCCAGCAGTTTAACATCAGCGGGGCTCACCTACGAGCAGTACTTC.

The CDR3 bases are TGTGCCAGCAGTTATCCTCAGGGGGTCTCCTACGAGCAGTACTTC. Translation gives CASSYPQGVSYEQYF. V usage is TRBV6-2 or TRBV6-3 and J usage is TRBJ2-7; 7 bases are a match to TRBD1. J lost 0 bases, V lost 3 bases, and 5 bases had no gene match. The CDR3 runs 15 residues. Germline CDR1 is MNHEY and CDR2 is SVGEGT.

This clonotype has ten or more counts. The chain carries TRBV28 and TRBJ2-5, with 13 positions matching TRBD2. The CDR3 contains 17 residues. Germline V gene lookup returns CDR1 MDHEN and CDR2 SYDVKM. Losses at the gene ends were 5 bases for V and 4 bases for J; bases not matched to a gene: 10. The CDR3 spells CASSTRTSGGRRETQYF. The CDR3 coding sequence is TGTGCCAGCAGTACCCGGACTAGCGGGGGCCGCCGAGAGACCCAGTACTTC.

This chain links TRBV5-1 with TRBJ1-1; D may be TRBD1 (5 bases). This CDR3 is built from 13 residues. From germline, CDR1 is SGHRS and CDR2 YFSETQ. V lost 2 bases and J 5 bases, leaving 10 bases between the germline ends. CDR3 residues: CASSFGWGTEAFF. CDR3 sequence (DNA): TGCGCCAGCAGCTTTGGGTGGGGGACTGAAGCTTTCTTT.

A few counts support this clonotype. V gene TRBV12-3 or TRBV12-4 combines with J gene TRBJ2-1, with TRBD2 identical over 8 bases. This CDR3 region has 14 residues. The V segment lost 8 bases and the J segment 7 bases; nucleotides outside the gene matches: 10. The CDR3 DNA follows: TGTGCCAGCCGACATAGCGGGATGGGGAATGAGCAGTTCTTC. Translated: CASRHSGMGNEQFF.

V usage is TRBV18 and J usage is TRBJ1-2, with TRBD1 as a possible D gene (5 bases). Deletions cut 0 bases from V and 7 bases from J, with 9 bases between. CDR3 length: 13 residues. Per the germline V gene, CDR1 is KGHSH and CDR2 is LQKENI. CDR3 residues: CASSPPGGFGYTF. CDR3 nucleotide sequence: TGTGCCAGCTCACCACCGGGGGGATTTGGCTACACCTTC.

This clonotype has a count of ten or more. The chain recombines TRBV11-3 with TRBJ2-7; the match to TRBD1 covers 8 bases. Germline loops: CDR1 SGHNT, CDR2 YENEEA. V was clipped by 5 bases and J by 6 bases; unmatched bases: 18. This CDR3 has 17 residues. The CDR3 nucleotides read TGTGCCAGCAGCCCAAACACCCCCGGGACAGGAGATGGCGAGCAGTACTTC. Translation gives CASSPNTPGTGDGEQYF.

This clonotype was counted ten times or more. The chain joins TRBV6-2 or TRBV6-3 to TRBJ2-4, with 8 bases identical to TRBD1. The CDR3 is 15 residues long. V lost 0 bases, J lost 8 bases, and 6 bases stayed unmatched. Germline assignment: CDR1 MNHEY and CDR2 SVGEGT. The CDR3 spells CASSYSKQGGDIQYF. The CDR3 DNA is TGTGCCAGCAGTTACTCGAAACAGGGGGGAGACATTCAGTACTTC.

This clonotype showed up many times. The chain links TRBV2 to TRBJ1-3; 8 bases agree with TRBD1. The CDR3 is made up of 18 amino acids. The V and J ends lost 5 bases and 4 bases, in that order; junction bases with no gene match: 16. Germline CDR1 SNHLY, CDR2 FYNNEI. CDR3 protein: CASSYASPRQGLGNTIYF. CDR3 nucleotides: TGTGCCAGCAGTTATGCTTCCCCTAGACAGGGGTTGGGAAACACCATATATTTT.